These 8 T cell receptor beta chains were sequenced from one sample in a study of blood T cell repertoires in COVID-19. This table comes from immunoSEQ multiplex PCR, and its TCRdb copy is limited to in-frame clones, with some not included. In the table there are approximately 170,000 clones, about 85% of which are singletons. Material for sequencing was peripheral blood. The receptor source for this set is a man older than 75 with COVID-19, enrolled during active disease.

This chain links TRBV6-6 with TRBJ1-6; the D gene is possibly TRBD1 (5 bases). This CDR3 is 14 amino acids long. Germline values: CDR1 MNHNY, CDR2 SVGAGI (reference sequence). V was clipped by 7 bases and J by 7 bases, with 14 bases between them. CDR3 loop: CASIPTAGNSPLHF. The CDR3 region has the DNA TGTGCCAGCATACCGACAGCTGGGAATTCACCCCTCCACTTT.

The V call is TRBV11-2, the J call TRBJ1-6; possibly TRBD1 for D (6 bases). Per germline, CDR1 SGHAT and CDR2 FQNNGV. The CDR3 loop spans 16 amino acids. V lost 7 bases to trimming and J lost 8 bases, with 21 bases between them. In DNA form, the CDR3 reads TGTGCCAGCACCCTCATGGCGGGGGGCAGATATTCACCCCTCCACTTT. It encodes CASTLMAGGRYSPLHF.

As for this clone: Germline is not matched at one junction end, which may reflect a read error. V is TRBV11-2 and J is TRBJ1-1, with 7 bases fitting TRBD1. Germline-derived CDR1 and CDR2 are SGHAT and FQNNGV. This CDR3 has 14 amino acids. In DNA, the CDR3 is TGTGCCAGCAGATTAGGACAGGTGAAGGGTGAAGCTTTCTTT. This translates into CASRLGQVKGEAFF.

The J gene is TRBJ2-1, the V gene TRBV2; 10 bases match TRBD2. The CDR3 consists of 15 residues. Germline values: CDR1 SNHLY, CDR2 FYNNEI. The V segment lost 9 bases and the J segment 0 bases; nucleotides outside the gene matches: 5. The CDR3 DNA sequence: TGTGCCAGAGAAGCGGGGGGGAGCTCCTACAATGAGCAGTTCTTC. Translating it yields CAREAGGSSYNEQFF.

For this clone: This CDR3 is also generated by other DNA sequences in the sample. V and J are TRBV6-1 and TRBJ1-2; a weak D match, TRBD1 (5 bases). V gave up 1 base and J gave up 2 bases, with 8 bases separating them. Germline CDR1 reads MNHNS; CDR2 reads SASEGT. CDR3 length: 14 residues. The CDR3 bases are TGTGCCAGCAGTGAAGGGCAGGGCAACTATGGCTACACCTTC. It codes for CASSEGQGNYGYTF.

The chain joins TRBV15 to TRBJ1-5, with D perhaps TRBD1 (5 bases). The CDR3 sequence is 14 residues long. Germline V CDR1 and CDR2: LNHNV, YYDKDF (reference sequence). Trimming cost V 9 bases and J 0 bases, with 12 bases left between them. The CDR3 spells CATLGGYSNQPQHF. The CDR3 DNA sequence: TGTGCCACACTCGGGGGTTATAGCAATCAGCCCCAGCATTTT.

This clone occurred once. This rearrangement joins TRBV6-1 to TRBJ1-5; D gene unclear. Trimming left V 3 bases short and J 3 bases short, with 6 bases between. CDR1 MNHNS and CDR2 SASEGT come from the germline V gene. CDR3 length: 13 amino acids. The CDR3 here is CASSDVNNQPQHF. CDR3 nucleotide sequence: TGTGCCAGCAGTGATGTCAACAATCAGCCCCAGCATTTT.

The V call is TRBV7-9, the J call TRBJ2-5, with 8 bases that match TRBD2. V dropped 5 bases and J dropped 4; count of bases not matched to a gene: 6. CDR3 length: 14 amino acids. In germline, CDR1 is SEHNR, CDR2 FQNEAQ (reference sequence). The CDR3 DNA follows: TGTGCCAGCAGCCCAGGACTAGCCCCAGAGACCCAGTACTTC. Its protein product is CASSPGLAPETQYF.